Shown below are 24 T cell receptor beta chains from a single sample sequenced in a study of T cell changes during pregnancy in multiple sclerosis. Profiling relied on immunoSEQ multiplex PCR, and the TCRdb table lists in-frame clones only, not all of them. The sample lists approximately 63,000 clones, approximately 92% occurring once. This specimen consisted of peripheral blood, obtained in the third trimester of pregnancy. These receptors came from a female donor in good health, enrolled as a control in a pregnancy study.

The V call is TRBV2, the J call TRBJ2-7; TRBD1 might be the D (6 bases). In germline, CDR1 is SNHLY, CDR2 FYNNEI. The CDR3 runs to 13 residues. V lost 6 bases and J lost 6, with 15 bases in between. The CDR3 protein is CASRVRAGVEQYF. The CDR3 DNA is TGTGCCAGCAGAGTGAGGGCAGGGGTCGAGCAGTACTTC. Looking up the rest from reference TRBV2 and TRBJ2-7 gives the full variable domain: EPEVTQTPSHQVTQMGQEVILRCVPISNHLYFYWYRQILGQKVEFLVSFYNNEISEKSEIFDDQFSVERPDGSNFTLKIRSTKLEDSAMYFCASRVRAGVEQYFGPGTRLTVT.

The chain links TRBV7-8 to TRBJ2-5; TRBD1 is a possible D gene (5 bases). The CDR3 contains 15 residues. Germline V gives CDR1 SGHVS, CDR2 FQNEAQ. V was shortened by 5 bases and J by 4 bases, with 17 bases between the two germline ends. The CDR3, as DNA: TGTGCCAGCAGCGCATCAGGGTGGATACGAGAGACCCAGTACTTC. Amino acids: CASSASGWIRETQYF.

Here the CDR3 reads CASSVRGNTEAFF. In nucleotides, the CDR3 is TGTGCCAGCAGCGTTCGGGGGAACACTGAAGCTTTCTTT. This chain connects TRBV9 to TRBJ1-1; D not resolved. V lost 2 bases, J lost 1 base, and 6 bases lay in between. The CDR3 is made up of 13 amino acids. Germline CDR1 reads SGDLS; CDR2 reads YYNGEE.

The chain carries TRBV2 and TRBJ1-2; no clear D. The V gene's germline CDR1 is SNHLY and CDR2 FYNNEI. V was pared by 1 base and J by 4 bases, with 10 bases between. This CDR3 contains 14 residues. As DNA, the CDR3 is TGTGCCAGCAGTGAAGTCGGAGGGTTCTATGGCTACACCTTC. Amino acid sequence: CASSEVGGFYGYTF. The full variable domain, its missing parts supplied by reference TRBV2 and TRBJ1-2, is EPEVTQTPSHQVTQMGQEVILRCVPISNHLYFYWYRQILGQKVEFLVSFYNNEISEKSEIFDDQFSVERPDGSNFTLKIRSTKLEDSAMYFCASSEVGGFYGYTFGSGTRLTVV.

The chain employs TRBV5-4 and TRBJ2-2; unclear D gene. Per the germline V gene, CDR1 is SGHNT and CDR2 is YYREEE (reference sequence). V lost 4 bases, J lost 5 bases, and 12 bases lay in between. The CDR3 consists of 14 residues. The CDR3 sequence: CASSLTPRTGELFF. The CDR3 DNA reads as TGTGCCAGCAGCCTCACTCCTCGGACCGGGGAGCTGTTTTTT.

CDR3 amino acids: CASRPTGGPLDEQYF. The CDR3 DNA sequence: TGTGCCAGCAGGCCCACGGGAGGGCCTCTCGACGAGCAGTACTTC. The chain joins TRBV5-4 to TRBJ2-7; TRBD2 matches at 8 bases. V was clipped by 5 bases and J by 5 bases; unmatched bases: 12. The CDR3 has 15 amino acids. Germline V gene data show CDR1 as SGHNT and CDR2 as YYREEE (reference sequence).

The rearrangement joins TRBV9 to TRBJ2-1; 14 bases are a match to TRBD2. After removal of 3 bases from V and 8 bases from J, the junction contained 4 bases not matched to a gene. Germline CDR1 and CDR2: SGDLS and YYNGEE. There are 15 residues in the CDR3. The CDR3 region is CASSAGLAGGDEQFF. The DNA for the CDR3 is TGTGCCAGCAGCGCCGGACTAGCGGGGGGAGATGAGCAGTTCTTC.

The chain couples TRBV7-8 to TRBJ2-7; TRBD1 is a possible D gene (5 bases). CDR1 SGHVS and CDR2 FQNEAQ come from the germline V gene. The CDR3 contains 15 residues. Between the trimmed V and J ends, which lost 5 bases and 2 bases, there was a span of 16 bases. The CDR3 here is CASSPAPGAPYEQYF. CDR3 DNA: TGTGCCAGCAGCCCTGCCCCTGGGGCCCCCTACGAGCAGTACTTC.

This clone was seen once. The chain has TRBV6-5 and TRBJ1-4; 10 bases agree with TRBD1. CDR3 length equals 15 residues. J lost 8 bases, V lost 2 bases, and 5 bases had no gene match. Germline V gene sequence: CDR1 MNHEY, CDR2 SVGAGI. CDR3 in amino acids: CASSYGTGVGEKLFF. CDR3 sequence (DNA): TGTGCCAGCAGTTACGGGACAGGGGTTGGAGAAAAACTGTTTTTT.

The chain carries TRBV21-1 and TRBJ2-2; TRBD1, the table's D call, was not compared with the DNA. TRBV21-1 is shown as a pseudogene. The CDR3 extends over 17 amino acids. CDR3 region: CASSKGGCTANTGELFF. The CDR3 DNA follows: TGTGCCAGCAGCAAAGGGGGCTGTACCGCGAACACCGGGGAGCTGTTTTTT.

The chain couples TRBV5-6 to TRBJ1-3; possible D gene TRBD1, 5 bases. In germline, CDR1 is SGHDT, CDR2 YYEEEE. Trimming cost V 2 bases and J 1 base, with 10 bases left between them. This CDR3 is 15 amino acids long. The CDR3 loop is CASSFREGSGNTIYF. The CDR3 DNA sequence: TGTGCCAGCAGCTTCAGGGAGGGATCTGGAAACACCATATATTTT.

The chain carries TRBV2 and TRBJ1-6; D ambiguous. The CDR3 runs 14 residues. CDR1 is SNHLY, CDR2 FYNNEI, per germline. V lost 1 base and J 7 bases, leaving 8 bases between the germline ends. CDR3 bases: TGTGCCAGCAGTGAAGAGCGGGAGAATTCACCCCTCCACTTT. Amino acid sequence: CASSEERENSPLHF.

The chain carries TRBV4-3 and TRBJ2-2; TRBD1 aligns across 7 bases. V was pared by 3 bases and J by 5 bases, with 6 bases of the junction left unmatched. Germline lookup yields CDR1 LGHNA and CDR2 YSLEER. This CDR3 is built from 15 residues. This CDR3 reads CASSQPDRVTGELFF. The CDR3 DNA sequence: TGCGCCAGCAGCCAGCCCGACAGGGTTACCGGGGAGCTGTTTTTT.

The chain couples TRBV9 to TRBJ2-3, with D possibly being TRBD1 (6 bases). The V and J ends lost 0 bases and 4 bases respectively, with 21 bases between them. Germline CDR1 and CDR2: SGDLS and YYNGEE. The CDR3 totals 18 residues. CDR3 loop: CASSVEGEVRGPADTQYF. The CDR3 region has the DNA TGTGCCAGCAGCGTAGAGGGGGAAGTGAGGGGCCCAGCAGATACGCAGTATTTT.

This clone was seen just once. V is TRBV5-1 and J is TRBJ2-5; the D gene is possibly TRBD2 (6 bases). The CDR3 totals 13 residues. Germline assignment: CDR1 SGHRS and CDR2 YFSETQ. With 2 bases removed from V and 5 bases from J, the gap between germline ends came to 10 bases. The CDR3 spells CASSFAAGETQYF. CDR3 DNA: TGCGCCAGCAGCTTCGCCGCGGGGGAGACCCAGTACTTC.

Only a few counts were recorded for this clone. This rearrangement joins TRBV9 to TRBJ2-2, with 9 positions matching TRBD2. In germline, CDR1 is SGDLS, CDR2 YYNGEE. The CDR3 length is 16 residues. Losses at the gene ends were 3 bases for V and 5 bases for J; bases not matched to a gene: 8. In nucleotides, the CDR3 is TGTGCCAGCAGCGGGGAGCGGGGGGCCATGACCGGGGAGCTGTTTTTT. Its translation: CASSGERGAMTGELFF. The whole variable domain, remainder taken from reference TRBV9 and TRBJ2-2, is DSGVTQTPKHLITATGQRVTLRCSPRSGDLSVYWYQQSLDQGLQFLIQYYNGEERAKGNILERFSAQQFPDLHSELNLSSLELGDSALYFCASSGERGAMTGELFFGEGSRLTVL.

V gene TRBV12-5 combines with J gene TRBJ2-1; possibly TRBD2 for D (5 bases). The germline CDR1 and CDR2 sequences are LGHNT and FRNRAP. V dropped 1 base and J dropped 6 bases, with 13 bases sitting between them. The CDR3 runs 15 residues. The CDR3 sequence is CASGLGTTRTNEQFF. The CDR3 DNA follows: TGTGCTAGTGGTTTGGGGACCACTAGGACCAATGAGCAGTTCTTC.

V usage is TRBV6-5 and J usage is TRBJ2-7; 9 bases align to TRBD2. This CDR3 comprises 15 residues. V was pared by 6 bases and J by 5 bases, with 11 bases of the junction left unmatched. The germline CDR1 and CDR2 sequences are MNHEY and SVGAGI. Here the CDR3 reads CASSIMSGRTHEQYF. The CDR3 region has the DNA TGTGCCAGCAGCATTATGAGCGGGAGGACTCACGAGCAGTACTTC.

The rearrangement uses TRBV7-3 and TRBJ2-1, with TRBD1 as a possible D gene (5 bases). V lost 5 bases to trimming and J lost 10 bases, with 15 bases between them. The CDR3 loop spans 13 amino acids. From germline, CDR1 is SGHTA and CDR2 FQGTGA. In nucleotides, the CDR3 is TGTGCCAGCAGCCGTAGGCCAGGGTACGAGCAGTTCTTC. Translated: CASSRRPGYEQFF.

The chain uses TRBV4-1 and TRBJ2-3, with 11 bases that match TRBD2. The CDR3 length is 16 residues. The ends lost 3 bases at V and 0 bases at J; junction bases unmatched: 2. Per germline, CDR1 MGHRA and CDR2 YSYEKL. CDR3 DNA sequence: TGCGCCAGCAGCCAGTCTAGCGGGGGGAGCACAGATACGCAGTATTTT. Translated: CASSQSSGGSTDTQYF.

The chain has TRBV29-1 and TRBJ1-2; a weak D match, TRBD1 (5 bases). Trimming took 3 bases from V and 4 from J, leaving 15 bases between them. Looked up from germline, CDR1 is SQVTM and CDR2 is ANQGSEA. This CDR3 region has 14 residues. CDR3 sequence reads: CSVDGIGGPYGYTF. The CDR3 DNA sequence: TGCAGCGTTGACGGCATCGGGGGTCCCTATGGCTACACCTTC.

This sequence joins TRBV29-1 and TRBJ2-2; TRBD2 is a possible D gene (7 bases). Per germline, CDR1 SQVTM and CDR2 ANQGSEA. Trimming removed 7 bases at V and 0 bases at J, with 12 bases between. The CDR3 has 14 residues. The CDR3 spells CSGGGTSNTGELFF. In DNA, the CDR3 is TGCAGCGGGGGGGGGACATCGAACACCGGGGAGCTGTTTTTT.

The chain combines TRBV7-9 with TRBJ1-2; 10 nucleotides agree with TRBD1. The CDR3 loop spans 15 amino acids. Germline CDR1 and CDR2: SEHNR and FQNEAQ (reference sequence). With 5 bases clipped from V and 1 base from J, the junction kept 4 bases outside the gene matches. CDR3 sequence (DNA): TGTGCCAGCAGCGACGGACAGGGGGGTAACTATGGCTACACCTTC. It encodes CASSDGQGGNYGYTF.

V usage is TRBV4-3 and J usage is TRBJ2-5, with TRBD2 identical over 7 bases. The DNA end is more similar to TRBJ2-7, so the J call may be wrong. The CDR3 sequence is 15 residues long. Germline V gives CDR1 LGHNA, CDR2 YSLEER. The CDR3 nucleotides are TGCGCCAGCAGCCAAGGGGCGGGAGAGGGCTACGAGCAGTACTTC. Translated: CASSQGAGEGYEQYF.